This T cell receptor beta chain is drawn from a study of chronic HIV infection and antiretroviral therapy. TCRdb itself ran the 5' RACE reads through MiXCR, one entry per CDR3 protein. This sample carries about 38,000 distinct CDR3 sequences, 8% to 10% of them seen once, and the ten largest clones take 2.9%. The V gene's germline CDR1 is LGHNA and CDR2 YNFKEQ. The CDR3 has 17 amino acids. Trimming took 1 base from V and 1 from J; bases not matched to a gene: 10. Sequencing input: peripheral blood. The TCR comes from an adult who had HIV and had not received antiretroviral therapy, or was an uninfected healthy control (not recorded which). The rearrangement links TRBV4-2 to TRBJ2-7; 7 bases agree with TRBD1. CDR3 loop: CASSQATGNPNSYEQYF. Written as DNA, the CDR3 is TGTGCCAGCAGCCAAGCGACAGGGAACCCCAATTCCTACGAGCAGTACTTC.